Each of the 14 T cell receptor beta chains below was sequenced from the same sample in a study of blood T cells in healthy people across ages. A second PCR of about 7 to 12 cycles used a sample-barcoded 5' primer and a J-beta primer mix. TCRdb called the 5' RACE reads again in MiXCR, with one record for every CDR3 protein. The sample carries fewer than 2,000,000 distinct CDR3 sequences, around 36% recorded once. The material sequenced was blood. The receptor set was obtained from a woman in her twenties or thirties in good health.

The chain uses TRBV6-1 and TRBJ2-5; D is undetermined. Germline values: CDR1 MNHNS, CDR2 SASEGT. CDR3 length: 16 amino acids. Deletions cut 4 bases from V and 2 bases from J, with 17 bases between. The CDR3 region is CASSVSPSEGQETQYF. In DNA, the CDR3 is TGTGCCAGCAGTGTTTCCCCTTCTGAAGGGCAAGAGACCCAGTACTTC.

In regard to this clonotype: A junction end diverges from the germline sequence, so it may reflect a read error. This chain connects TRBV5-1 to TRBJ2-2; 7 positions match TRBD2. This CDR3 comprises 15 residues. From germline, CDR1 is SGHRS and CDR2 YFSETQ. The CDR3 sequence: CASRPRTSATGEPFF. Written as DNA, the CDR3 is TGCGCCAGCAGACCGCGCACTAGCGCCACCGGGGAGCCGTTTTTT.

This clonotype showed up just a few times. The CDR3 DNA reads TGCGCCAGCAGCCATCTAACCCCACTAGCGGGGTACACAGATACGCAGTATTTT. This codes for CASSHLTPLAGYTDTQYF. This chain connects TRBV4-1 to TRBJ2-3; 10 bases are shared with TRBD2. From germline, CDR1 is MGHRA and CDR2 YSYEKL. The CDR3 spans 18 residues. V lost 3 bases and J lost 2; bases outside the gene matches: 11.

Only a few counts were recorded for this clonotype. The chain has TRBV20-1 and TRBJ2-1; 8 nucleotides agree with TRBD2. Germline CDR1 reads DFQATT; CDR2 reads SNEGSKA (reference sequence). The CDR3 totals 15 residues. Trimming at V came to 3 bases and at J to 7 bases, leaving 11 bases not matched to a gene. The chain's CDR3 is CSASPRAGVRNEQFF. CDR3 nucleotides: TGCAGTGCTAGTCCCCGAGCGGGGGTGAGGAATGAGCAGTTCTTC.

This clonotype has only a few counts. The gene calls are TRBV9 and TRBJ2-3, with a tentative D call TRBD1 (5 bases). V was cut by 6 bases and J by 4 bases, with 15 bases left in between. This CDR3 is 14 amino acids long. Germline values: CDR1 SGDLS, CDR2 YYNGEE. The CDR3 is CASTPGAVPDTQYF. As DNA, the CDR3 is TGTGCCAGCACCCCTGGGGCAGTTCCAGATACGCAGTATTTT. Full variable domain (rest looked up from reference TRBV9 and TRBJ2-3): DSGVTQTPKHLITATGQRVTLRCSPRSGDLSVYWYQQSLDQGLQFLIQYYNGEERAKGNILERFSAQQFPDLHSELNLSSLELGDSALYFCASTPGAVPDTQYFGPGTRLTVL.

This clonotype has ten or more counts. An end of the junction differs from the germline gene, which may be a read error. V and J are TRBV3-1 and TRBJ2-7; possibly TRBD1 for D (6 bases). This CDR3 contains 12 residues. Germline V CDR1 and CDR2: LGHDT, YNNKEL (reference sequence). The CDR3 sequence is CASSQGGYEQYF. CDR3 in DNA: TGCGCCAGCAGCCAAGGGGGTTACGAGCAGTACTTC.

The chain recombines TRBV7-7 with TRBJ2-3; 10 bases match TRBD2. Germline V gives CDR1 SSHAT, CDR2 FNYEAQ (reference sequence). The CDR3 covers 18 residues. V shed 5 bases, J shed 5 bases, and the junction held 16 bases outside the gene matches. This CDR3 reads CASSPLPSGRWVEDTQYF. Written as DNA, the CDR3 is TGTGCCAGCAGCCCCCTCCCTAGCGGGAGATGGGTGGAAGATACGCAGTATTTT.

This chain links TRBV6-6 with TRBJ1-2; D call uncertain. The CDR3 length is 14 residues. CDR1 and CDR2 (germline): MNHNY, SVGAGI (reference sequence). The V gene lost 7 bases and the J gene lost 2 bases, with 14 bases spanning the gap. The CDR3 is CASTPWEENYGYTF. In DNA, the CDR3 is TGTGCCAGCACCCCCTGGGAGGAGAACTATGGCTACACCTTC.

This clonotype was seen more than once but under ten times. The rearrangement uses TRBV20-1 and TRBJ2-1; 11 bases map to TRBD2. The germline gives CDR1 DFQATT, CDR2 SNEGSKA (reference sequence). J lost 0 bases, V lost 1 base, and 8 bases had no gene match. The CDR3 runs 18 residues. The CDR3 is CSARGLAGGLSSYNEQFF. The CDR3 nucleotides are TGCAGTGCTAGAGGGCTAGCGGGGGGCCTTAGCTCCTACAATGAGCAGTTCTTC.

The table lists this clonotype with many counts. The rearrangement uses TRBV20-1 and TRBJ2-7; no definite D call. V lost 0 bases and J lost 2, with 5 bases in between. Per the germline V gene, CDR1 is DFQATT and CDR2 is SNEGSKA (reference sequence). The CDR3 loop spans 12 amino acids. DNA for the CDR3: TGCAGTGCTAGAGAGGTACCCTACGAGCAGTACTTC. It codes for CSAREVPYEQYF.

The gene calls are TRBV15 and TRBJ2-5; possible D gene TRBD2, 6 bases. CDR1 is LNHNV and CDR2 is YYDKDF in the germline V gene (reference sequence). V dropped 0 bases and J dropped 7 bases, with 15 bases sitting between them. The CDR3 has 15 residues. This chain's CDR3 is CATSREVRLEGTQYF. The CDR3 DNA is TGTGCCACCAGCAGAGAGGTTCGACTAGAAGGGACCCAGTACTTC.

A few counts support this clonotype. The chain couples TRBV27 to TRBJ2-1; perhaps TRBD2 as D (6 bases). Germline V gene lookup returns CDR1 MNHEY and CDR2 SMNVEV (reference sequence). With 6 bases removed from V and 0 bases from J, the gap between germline ends came to 15 bases. CDR3 length: 16 amino acids. This CDR3 is CASSPNRGSSYNEQFF. In nucleotides, the CDR3 is TGTGCCAGCAGCCCCAATCGGGGGAGCTCCTACAATGAGCAGTTCTTC.

Concerning this clonotype: A read error may account for a junction end that differs from germline. This sequence joins TRBV4-2 and TRBJ1-1, with D maybe TRBD1 (6 bases). CDR3 length: 14 residues. The V gene's germline CDR1 is LGHNA and CDR2 YNFKEQ. The DNA for the CDR3 is TGTGCCAGCAGCCAAGACCATGGGGACACTGCAGCTTTCTTT. The encoded protein is CASSQDHGDTAAFF.

This sequence joins TRBV29-1 and TRBJ1-1, with D unclear. The CDR3 has 10 residues. Trimming stripped 4 bases from V and 8 bases from J, with 8 bases between. The germline V gene encodes CDR1 SQVTM and CDR2 ANQGSEA. For the CDR3, the DNA is TGCAGCGTTGGCAACGGGGAAGCTTTCTTT. Residues: CSVGNGEAFF.